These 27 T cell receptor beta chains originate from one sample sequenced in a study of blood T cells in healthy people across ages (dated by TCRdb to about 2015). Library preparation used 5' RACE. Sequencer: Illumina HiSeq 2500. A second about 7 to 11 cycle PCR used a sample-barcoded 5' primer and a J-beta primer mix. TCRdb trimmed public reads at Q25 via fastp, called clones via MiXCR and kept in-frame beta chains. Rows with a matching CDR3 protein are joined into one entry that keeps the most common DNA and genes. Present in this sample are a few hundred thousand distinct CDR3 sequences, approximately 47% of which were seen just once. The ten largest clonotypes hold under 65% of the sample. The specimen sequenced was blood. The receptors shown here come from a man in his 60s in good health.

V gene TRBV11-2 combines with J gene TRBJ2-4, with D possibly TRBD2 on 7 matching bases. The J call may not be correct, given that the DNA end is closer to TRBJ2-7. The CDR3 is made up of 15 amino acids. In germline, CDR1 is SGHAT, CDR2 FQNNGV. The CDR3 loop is CASSSPTGGAYEQYF. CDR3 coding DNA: TGTGCCAGCAGCTCCCCAACGGGGGGCGCGTACGAGCAGTACTTC.

The CDR3 spells CASSLGLLGIDTGELFF. CDR3 sequence (DNA): TGCGCCAGCAGCCTTGGCCTTTTGGGGATCGACACCGGGGAGCTGTTTTTT. The rearrangement joins TRBV5-1 to TRBJ2-2; no reliable D call. From germline, CDR1 is SGHRS and CDR2 YFSETQ. CDR3 length equals 17 residues. V was shortened by 4 bases and J by 3 bases, with 19 bases between the two germline ends.

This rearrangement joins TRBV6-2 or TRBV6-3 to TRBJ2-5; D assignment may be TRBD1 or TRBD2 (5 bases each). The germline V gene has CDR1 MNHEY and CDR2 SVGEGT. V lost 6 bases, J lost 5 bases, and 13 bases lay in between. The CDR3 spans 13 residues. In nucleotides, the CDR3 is TGTGCCAGCAGGCCGGGACCCCGGGAGACCCAGTACTTC. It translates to CASRPGPRETQYF.

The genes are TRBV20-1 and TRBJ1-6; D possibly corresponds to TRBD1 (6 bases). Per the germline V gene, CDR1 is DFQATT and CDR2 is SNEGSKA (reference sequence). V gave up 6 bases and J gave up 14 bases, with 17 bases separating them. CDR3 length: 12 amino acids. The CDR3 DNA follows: TGCAGTGCGGGAGAGCAGGGGAGATCCCTCCACTTT. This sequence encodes CSAGEQGRSLHF.

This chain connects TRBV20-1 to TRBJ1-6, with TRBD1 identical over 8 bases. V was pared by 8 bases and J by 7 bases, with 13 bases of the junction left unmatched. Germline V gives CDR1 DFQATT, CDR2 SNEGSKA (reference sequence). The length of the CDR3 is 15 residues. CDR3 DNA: TGCAGTCCTGGATCAGGGGGCGCACCGAATTCACCCCTCCACTTT. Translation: CSPGSGGAPNSPLHF.

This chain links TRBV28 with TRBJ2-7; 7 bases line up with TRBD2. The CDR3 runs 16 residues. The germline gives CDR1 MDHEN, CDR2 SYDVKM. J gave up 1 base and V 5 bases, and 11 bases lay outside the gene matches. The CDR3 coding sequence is TGTGCCAGCAGTCTCCATCTAGCGGACCTTTCCTACGAGCAGTACTTC. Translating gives CASSLHLADLSYEQYF.

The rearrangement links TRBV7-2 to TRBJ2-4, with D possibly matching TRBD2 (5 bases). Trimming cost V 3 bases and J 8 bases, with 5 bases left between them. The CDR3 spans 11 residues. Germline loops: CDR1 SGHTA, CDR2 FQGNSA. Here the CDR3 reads CASSLEDIQYF. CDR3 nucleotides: TGTGCCAGCAGCTTGGAGGACATTCAGTACTTC.

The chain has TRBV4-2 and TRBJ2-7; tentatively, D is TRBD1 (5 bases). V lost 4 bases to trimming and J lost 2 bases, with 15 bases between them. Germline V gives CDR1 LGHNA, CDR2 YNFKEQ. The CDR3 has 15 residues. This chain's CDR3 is CASSLTRQSTYEQYF. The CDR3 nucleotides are TGTGCCAGCAGCCTGACGCGACAGTCTACCTACGAGCAGTACTTC.

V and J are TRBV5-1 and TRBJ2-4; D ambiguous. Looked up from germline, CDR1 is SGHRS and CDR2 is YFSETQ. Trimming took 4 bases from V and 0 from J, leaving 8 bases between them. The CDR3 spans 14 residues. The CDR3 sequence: CASSRALAKNIQYF. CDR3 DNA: TGCGCCAGCAGCAGGGCTCTAGCCAAAAACATTCAGTACTTC. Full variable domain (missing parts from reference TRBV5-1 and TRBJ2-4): KAGVTQTPRYLIKTRGQQVTLSCSPISGHRSVSWYQQTPGQGLQFLFEYFSETQRNKGNFPGRFSGRQFSNSRSEMNVSTLELGDSALYLCASSRALAKNIQYFGAGTRLSVL.

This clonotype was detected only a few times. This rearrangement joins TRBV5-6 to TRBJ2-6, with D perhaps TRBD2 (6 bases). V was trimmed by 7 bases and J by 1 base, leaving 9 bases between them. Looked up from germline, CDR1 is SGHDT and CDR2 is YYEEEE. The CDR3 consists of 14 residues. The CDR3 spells CASLRGSGANVLTF. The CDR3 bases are TGTGCCAGCCTTCGGGGGTCTGGGGCCAACGTCCTGACTTTC.

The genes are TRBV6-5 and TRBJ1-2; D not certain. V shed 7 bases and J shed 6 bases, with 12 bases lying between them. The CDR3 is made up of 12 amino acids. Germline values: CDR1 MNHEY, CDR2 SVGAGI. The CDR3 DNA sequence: TGTGCCAGCACCGGACGGGCGGATGGCTACACCTTC. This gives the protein CASTGRADGYTF.

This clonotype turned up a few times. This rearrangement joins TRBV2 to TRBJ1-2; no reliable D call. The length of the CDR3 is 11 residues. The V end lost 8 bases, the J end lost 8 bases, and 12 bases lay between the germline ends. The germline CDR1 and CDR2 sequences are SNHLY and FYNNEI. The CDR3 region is CASGRARGYTF. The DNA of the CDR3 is TGTGCCAGCGGACGAGCGAGGGGCTACACCTTC. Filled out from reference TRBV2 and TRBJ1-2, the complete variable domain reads EPEVTQTPSHQVTQMGQEVILRCVPISNHLYFYWYRQILGQKVEFLVSFYNNEISEKSEIFDDQFSVERPDGSNFTLKIRSTKLEDSAMYFCASGRARGYTFGSGTRLTVV.

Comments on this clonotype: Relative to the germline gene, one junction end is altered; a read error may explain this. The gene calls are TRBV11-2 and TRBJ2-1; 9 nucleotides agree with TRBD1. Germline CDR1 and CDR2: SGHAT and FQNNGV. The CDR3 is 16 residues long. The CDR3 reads CASSLVRDRVGNEQFF. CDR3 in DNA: TGCGCCAGCAGCTTAGTGAGGGACAGGGTCGGAAATGAGCAGTTCTTC.

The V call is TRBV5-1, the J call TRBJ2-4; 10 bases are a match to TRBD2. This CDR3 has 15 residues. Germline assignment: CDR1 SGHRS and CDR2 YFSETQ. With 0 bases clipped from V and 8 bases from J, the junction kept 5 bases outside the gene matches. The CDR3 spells CASSLDGTSADIQYF. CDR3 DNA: TGCGCCAGCAGCTTGGATGGGACTAGCGCTGACATTCAGTACTTC.

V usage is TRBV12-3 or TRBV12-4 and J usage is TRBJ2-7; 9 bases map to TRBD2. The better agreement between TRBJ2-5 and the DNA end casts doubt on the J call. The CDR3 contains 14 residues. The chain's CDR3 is CASSLASGSETQYF. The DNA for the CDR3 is TGTGCCAGCAGTTTAGCTAGCGGGAGCGAGACCCAGTACTTC.

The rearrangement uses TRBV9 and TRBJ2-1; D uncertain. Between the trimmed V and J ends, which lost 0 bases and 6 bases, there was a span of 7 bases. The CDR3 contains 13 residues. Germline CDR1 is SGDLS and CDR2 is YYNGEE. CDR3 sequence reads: CASSVDPSNEQFF. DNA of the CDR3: TGTGCCAGCAGCGTAGACCCCTCCAATGAGCAGTTCTTC.

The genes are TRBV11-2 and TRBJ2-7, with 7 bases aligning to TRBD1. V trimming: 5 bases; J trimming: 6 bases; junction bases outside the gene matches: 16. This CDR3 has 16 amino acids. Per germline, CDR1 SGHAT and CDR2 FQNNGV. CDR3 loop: CASSLQTGIFPLEQYF. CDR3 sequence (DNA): TGTGCCAGCAGCCTCCAGACAGGGATCTTTCCTCTCGAGCAGTACTTC.

CDR3 DNA sequence: TGTGCCAGCAGCGCCAGGGACAGTTACAATGAGCAGTTCTTC. Its translation: CASSARDSYNEQFF. The V gene is TRBV11-2, the J gene TRBJ2-1, with TRBD1 matching over 7 bases. The germline V gene encodes CDR1 SGHAT and CDR2 FQNNGV. Trimming at V came to 5 bases and at J to 4 bases, leaving 5 bases not matched to a gene. The CDR3 consists of 14 residues.

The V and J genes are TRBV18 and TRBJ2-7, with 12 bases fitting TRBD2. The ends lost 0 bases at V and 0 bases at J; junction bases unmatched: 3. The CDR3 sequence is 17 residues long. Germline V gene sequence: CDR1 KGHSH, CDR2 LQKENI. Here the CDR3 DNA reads TGTGCCAGCTCACCACCGGGACTAGCGGGTCCCTCCTACGAGCAGTACTTC. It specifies CASSPPGLAGPSYEQYF.

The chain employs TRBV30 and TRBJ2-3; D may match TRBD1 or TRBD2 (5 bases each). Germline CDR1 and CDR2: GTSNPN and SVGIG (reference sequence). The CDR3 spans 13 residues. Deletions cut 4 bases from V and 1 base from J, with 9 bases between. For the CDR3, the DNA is TGTGCCTGGACCGGGGACGGCACAGATACGCAGTATTTT. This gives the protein CAWTGDGTDTQYF.

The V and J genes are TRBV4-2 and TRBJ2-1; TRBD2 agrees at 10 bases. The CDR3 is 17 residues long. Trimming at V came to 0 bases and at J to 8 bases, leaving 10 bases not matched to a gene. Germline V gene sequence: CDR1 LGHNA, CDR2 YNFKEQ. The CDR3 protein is CASSQEGSGGAVYEQFF. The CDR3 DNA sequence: TGTGCCAGCAGCCAAGAAGGGAGCGGGGGGGCCGTATATGAGCAGTTCTTC.

DNA for the CDR3: TGTGCCAGCAGACCAAACAGGGGATCGAACACTGAAGCTTTCTTT. Translated, it gives CASRPNRGSNTEAFF. The chain couples TRBV27 to TRBJ1-1; 7 positions match TRBD1. Unmatched junction bases numbered 8, after V lost 6 bases and J lost 1 base. Germline V gives CDR1 MNHEY, CDR2 SMNVEV (reference sequence). CDR3 length: 15 residues.

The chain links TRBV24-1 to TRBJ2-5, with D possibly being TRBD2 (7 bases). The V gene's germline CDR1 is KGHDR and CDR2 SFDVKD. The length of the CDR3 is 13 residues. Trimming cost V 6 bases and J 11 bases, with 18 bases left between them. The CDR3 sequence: CATSKDWGRGQYF. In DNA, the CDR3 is TGTGCCACCAGTAAAGACTGGGGGCGGGGGCAGTACTTC.

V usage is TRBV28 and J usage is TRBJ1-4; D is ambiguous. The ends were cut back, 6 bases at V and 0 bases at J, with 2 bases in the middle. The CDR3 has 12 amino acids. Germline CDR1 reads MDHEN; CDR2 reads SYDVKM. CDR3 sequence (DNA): TGTGCCAGCAGGACAACTAATGAAAAACTGTTTTTT. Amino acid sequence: CASRTTNEKLFF.

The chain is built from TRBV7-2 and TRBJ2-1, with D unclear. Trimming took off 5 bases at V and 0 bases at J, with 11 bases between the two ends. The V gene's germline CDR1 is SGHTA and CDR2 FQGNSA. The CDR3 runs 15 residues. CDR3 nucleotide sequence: TGTGCCAGCAGCCCCCGACAAAACTCCTACAATGAGCAGTTCTTC. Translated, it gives CASSPRQNSYNEQFF. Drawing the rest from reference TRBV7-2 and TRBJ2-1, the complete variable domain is GAGVSQSPSNKVTEKGKDVELRCDPISGHTALYWYRQSLGQGLEFLIYFQGNSAPDKSGLPSDRFSAERTGGSVSTLTIQRTQQEDSAVYLCASSPRQNSYNEQFFGPGTRLTVL.

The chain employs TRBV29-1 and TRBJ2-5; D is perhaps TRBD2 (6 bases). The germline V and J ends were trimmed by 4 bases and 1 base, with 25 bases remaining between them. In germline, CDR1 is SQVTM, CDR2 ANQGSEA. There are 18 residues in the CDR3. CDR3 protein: CSVGFWSGSRGLQETQYF. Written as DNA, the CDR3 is TGCAGCGTTGGATTTTGGTCTGGCAGTCGGGGACTCCAAGAGACCCAGTACTTC.

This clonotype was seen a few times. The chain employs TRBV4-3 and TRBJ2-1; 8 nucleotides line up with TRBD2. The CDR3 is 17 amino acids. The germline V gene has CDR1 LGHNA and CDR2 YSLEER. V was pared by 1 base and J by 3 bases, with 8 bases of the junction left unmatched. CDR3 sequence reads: CASSQVRAGANYNEQFF. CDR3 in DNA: TGCGCCAGCAGCCAAGTCAGAGCGGGAGCCAACTACAATGAGCAGTTCTTC.